The rows below give T cell receptor beta chains drawn from one sample of a study of neurological immune-mediated disorders. TCRdb re-analysed the 5' RACE reads in MiXCR, keeping a single row per CDR3 protein. The sample carries about 66,000 distinct CDR3 sequences, roughly 4.5% recorded once. Specimen: PBMCs. All receptors come from a young man with multiple sclerosis. The CDR3 runs from the conserved cysteine through the conserved F or W. The D gene is left open where the match is weak. Clone size is given for some rows only: seen once, a few or many times, or a class if the clone is expanded.

clone size | J gene | V gene | D gene | CDR3 protein | CDR3 DNA
many | TRBJ2-7 | TRBV6-5 | TRBD1 | CASSGTGDSYEQYF | TGTGCCAGCTCCGGGACAGGGGACTCCTACGAGCAGTACTTC
many | TRBJ1-1 | TRBV12-3/TRBV12-4 | NA | CASSPGPGNTEAFF | TGTGCCAGCAGTCCGGGACCGGGGAACACTGAAGCTTTCTTT
many | TRBJ1-1 | TRBV5-1 | NA | CASSNAGGAGAFF | TGCGCCAGCAGCAATGCTGGCGGGGCCGGAGCTTTCTTT
NA | TRBJ2-7 | TRBV5-1 | NA | CASSFNFPGSSYEQYF | TGCGCCAGCAGCTTCAATTTTCCGGGGAGCTCCTACGAGCAGTACTTC
many | TRBJ2-4 | TRBV5-6 | TRBD2 | CASSFGWEGNKNIQYF | TGTGCCAGCAGCTTTGGGTGGGAGGGCAACAAAAACATTCAGTACTTC
many | TRBJ2-7 | TRBV12-3/TRBV12-4 | TRBD1 | CASSIHGTGKAYEQYF | TGTGCCAGCAGTATCCATGGGACAGGGAAAGCCTACGAGCAGTACTTC
many | TRBJ2-3 | TRBV20-1 | NA | CSARDRRLTDTQYF | TGCAGTGCTAGAGATCGGCGGCTCACAGATACGCAGTATTTT
many | TRBJ2-3 | TRBV3-1 | TRBD2 | CASSQDSLMGQSGGRTQYF | TGTGCCAGCAGCCAAGATTCCCTGATGGGCCAAAGCGGGGGGCGTACGCAGTATTTT
many | TRBJ2-3 | TRBV20-1 | TRBD2 | CSASWAGGTSRLRAQYF | TGCAGTGCTAGTTGGGCGGGGGGGACTAGCCGGCTCAGGGCGCAGTATTTT
medium-sized | TRBJ2-2 | TRBV7-8 | NA | CASSSGLNTGELFF | TGTGCCAGCAGCTCGGGGCTAAACACCGGGGAGCTGTTTTTT
many | TRBJ1-5 | TRBV4-1 | NA | CASSQDQSFAYSLSNQPQHF | TGCGCCAGCAGCCAAGATCAAAGTTTTGCGTACAGCCTCAGCAATCAGCCCCAGCATTTT
few | TRBJ1-1 | TRBV6-1 | TRBD1 | CAGQGVDTEAFF | TGTGCCGGACAGGGGGTGGACACTGAAGCTTTCTTT
many | TRBJ1-5 | TRBV3-1 | NA | CASSRSNQPQHF | TGTGCCAGCAGCCGGAGCAATCAGCCCCAGCATTTT
NA | TRBJ1-1 | TRBV5-1 | TRBD1 | CASSPGQGAPKNTEAFF | TGCGCCAGCTCCCCGGGACAGGGGGCTCCTAAGAACACTGAAGCTTTCTTT
once | TRBJ2-1 | TRBV11-3 | TRBD2 | CASSHRSGGPDNEQFF | TGTGCCAGCAGCCACCGTAGCGGGGGGCCCGACAATGAGCAGTTCTTC
NA | TRBJ2-1 | TRBV20-1 | TRBD2 | CSAREGPGRGGGRSYNEQFF | TGCAGTGCTAGAGAGGGCCCGGGGCGGGGGGGCGGAAGGTCCTACAATGAGCAGTTCTTC
many | TRBJ2-7 | TRBV29-1 | NA | CSVWDAADEQYF | TGCAGCGTCTGGGACGCCGCGGACGAGCAGTACTTC
many | TRBJ1-2 | TRBV7-8 | NA | CASSHDRFYGYTF | TGTGCCAGCAGCCACGACAGGTTCTATGGCTACACCTTC
many | TRBJ2-1 | TRBV27 | TRBD2 | CASIAASGEQFF | TGTGCCAGCATCGCCGCTAGCGGTGAGCAGTTCTTC
NA | TRBJ1-4 | TRBV20-1 | TRBD1 | CSARDRGLEKLFF | TGCAGTGCTAGAGACAGGGGGCTTGAAAAACTGTTTTTT
NA | TRBJ1-3 | TRBV4-1 | NA | CASSQEKLYPSSGNTIYF | TGCGCCAGCAGCCAAGAGAAATTGTATCCCAGCTCTGGAAACACCATATATTTT
many | TRBJ1-5 | TRBV4-1 | NA | CASSQDPWQPQHF | TGCGCCAGCAGCCAAGATCCTTGGCAGCCCCAGCATTTT
many | TRBJ1-2 | TRBV9 | TRBD1 | CASSRQGGYGYTF | TGTGCCAGCAGTAGACAGGGCGGCTATGGCTACACCTTC
many | TRBJ2-7 | TRBV5-1 | TRBD1 | CASSLEQGAYEQYF | TGCGCCAGCAGCTTGGAGCAGGGGGCCTACGAGCAGTACTTC
few | TRBJ2-7 | TRBV5-6 | NA | CASSPGSIGSEQYF | TGTGCCAGCAGCCCGGGATCAATTGGTTCAGAGCAGTACTTC
NA | TRBJ1-4 | TRBV11-1 | NA | CASRKNEKLFF | TGTGCCAGCAGAAAAAATGAAAAACTGTTTTTT
many | TRBJ1-2 | TRBV12-3/TRBV12-4 | NA | CASGAVHANYGYTF | TGTGCCAGCGGAGCAGTCCACGCTAACTATGGCTACACCTTC
few | TRBJ2-1 | TRBV11-2 | TRBD1 | CASSWTRDRGKNEQFF | TGTGCCAGCAGCTGGACGCGGGACAGGGGGAAGAATGAGCAGTTCTTC
many | TRBJ1-1 | TRBV9 | NA | CASSVATRSPGTFF | TGTGCCAGCAGCGTAGCTACTAGGAGCCCAGGGACTTTCTTT
many | TRBJ2-1 | TRBV20-1 | TRBD2 | CSAVRLAGGRGEQFF | TGCAGTGCCGTCAGACTAGCGGGGGGGCGTGGTGAGCAGTTCTTC
NA | TRBJ2-1 | TRBV2 | TRBD2 | CASSEGGTSGDEQFF | TGTGCCAGCAGTGAAGGAGGGACTAGCGGAGATGAGCAGTTCTTC
many | TRBJ1-5 | TRBV20-1 | TRBD1 | CSATGGDQPQHF | TGCAGTGCCACAGGGGGAGATCAGCCCCAGCATTTT
few | TRBJ2-3 | TRBV20-1 | NA | CSASYQTTDTQYF | TGCAGTGCTAGTTATCAAACAACAGATACGCAGTATTTT
many | TRBJ2-3 | TRBV19 | NA | CASSPGGAGADTQYF | TGTGCCAGTAGTCCTGGGGGGGCCGGCGCAGATACGCAGTATTTT
many | TRBJ1-5 | TRBV29-1 | NA | CSVGGDNQPQHF | TGCAGCGTTGGAGGGGATAATCAGCCCCAGCATTTT
many | TRBJ2-1 | TRBV28 | NA | CASSPVGITYNEQFF | TGTGCCAGCAGTCCGGTGGGGATAACCTACAATGAGCAGTTCTTC
many | TRBJ2-3 | TRBV5-1 | NA | CASSLGRASTDTQYF | TGCGCCAGCAGCTTGGGCAGGGCAAGCACAGATACGCAGTATTTT
many | TRBJ1-1 | TRBV9 | NA | CASAPGLNTEAFF | TGTGCCAGCGCCCCCGGGTTGAACACTGAAGCTTTCTTT
many | TRBJ1-1 | TRBV20-1 | NA | CSASVGAIDTEAFF | TGCAGTGCTAGTGTAGGAGCGATCGACACTGAAGCTTTCTTT
many | TRBJ1-6 | TRBV4-1 | NA | CASSQEVKNSPLHF | TGCGCCAGCAGCCAAGAAGTAAAGAATTCACCCCTCCACTTT
many | TRBJ2-7 | TRBV18 | NA | CASSRGVGSYEQYF | TGTGCCAGCTCGAGAGGGGTCGGGTCCTACGAGCAGTACTTC
many | TRBJ1-1 | TRBV9 | NA | CASSGTDTEAFF | TGTGCCAGCAGCGGGACAGACACTGAAGCTTTCTTT
many | TRBJ2-2 | TRBV7-8 | TRBD1 | CASSLLDRGNTGELFF | TGTGCCAGCAGCCTACTGGACAGGGGAAACACCGGGGAGCTGTTTTTT
NA | TRBJ1-6 | TRBV5-1 | TRBD1 | CASSWGQENSPLHF | TGCGCCAGCAGCTGGGGACAGGAGAATTCACCCCTCCACTTT
many | TRBJ2-5 | TRBV20-1 | TRBD2 | CSARALGGGRLAATRITQYF | TGCAGTGCTAGAGCCCTCGGGGGGGGCCGACTAGCGGCCACCCGGATAACCCAGTACTTC
few | TRBJ2-6 | TRBV20-1 | TRBD1 | CSAIDRVSGANVLTF | TGCAGTGCAATAGACAGGGTGTCAGGGGCCAACGTCCTGACTTTC
few | TRBJ1-1 | TRBV7-6 | NA | CASSPQPGRKNTEAFF | TGTGCCAGCAGCCCTCAACCGGGGCGGAAGAACACTGAAGCTTTCTTT
many | TRBJ2-4 | TRBV11-2 | TRBD1 | CASSLSGQASIQYF | TGTGCCAGCAGCTTATCCGGACAGGCCAGCATTCAGTACTTC
many | TRBJ1-5 | TRBV9 | NA | CASSVGQSNQPQHF | TGTGCCAGCAGCGTCGGACAGTCCAATCAGCCCCAGCATTTT
many | TRBJ1-1 | TRBV7-9 | TRBD1 | CASSPRRRGKMNTEAFF | TGTGCCAGCAGCCCAAGGCGCAGGGGGAAAATGAACACTGAAGCTTTCTTT
many | TRBJ2-2 | TRBV5-1 | NA | CASSLTAPPNTGELFF | TGCGCCAGCAGCTTGACTGCCCCGCCGAACACCGGGGAGCTGTTTTTT
many | TRBJ1-2 | TRBV20-1 | TRBD1 | CSASETGGYGYTF | TGCAGTGCCAGTGAAACAGGGGGCTATGGCTACACCTTC
few | TRBJ1-3 | TRBV4-2 | TRBD1 | CASSPGTGSGNTIYF | TGTGCCAGCAGCCCCGGGACAGGGTCTGGAAACACCATATATTTT
many | TRBJ1-2 | TRBV7-2 | TRBD1 | CASSPGTGNGYTF | TGTGCCAGCAGCCCAGGGACAGGGAATGGCTACACCTTC
few | TRBJ1-5 | TRBV20-1 | NA | CSAITGNQPQHF | TGCAGTGCTATAACAGGGAATCAGCCCCAGCATTTT
NA | TRBJ1-1 | TRBV20-1 | TRBD1 | CSARQGALNTEAFF | TGTAGTGCGAGACAGGGGGCGTTGAACACTGAAGCTTTCTTT
many | TRBJ2-1 | TRBV7-9 | NA | CASLDGGAYNEQFF | TGTGCCAGTCTGGACGGAGGGGCCTACAATGAGCAGTTCTTC
many | TRBJ2-7 | TRBV7-9 | NA | CASSLVPGAYEQYF | TGTGCCAGCAGCTTAGTGCCTGGGGCCTACGAGCAGTACTTC